The rows below give T cell receptor beta chains drawn from one sample of a study of T cell responses to AZD1222 COVID-19 vaccine. TCRdb's table, derived via immunoSEQ multiplex PCR, lists solely in-frame clones and lacks some. Found here are some 150,000 clones, about 93% of them singletons; the top ten hold about 5.3%. Source: peripheral blood, taken on day 0 of AZD1222 vaccination. All receptors derive from an adult in good health. CDR3s include the opening cysteine and the closing phenylalanine or tryptophan. The D gene is left open where the match is weak. Rows may omit the clone size; those that give it use once, few, many or a size class.

clone_size	d_call	v_call	j_call	cdr3_nt	cdr3_aa
NA	TRBD2	TRBV5-1	TRBJ2-5	TGCGCCAGCAGCTTAGTAGCGGGAGGAACGGAGACCCAGTACTTC	CASSLVAGGTETQYF
NA	NA	TRBV11-3	TRBJ2-2	TGTGCCAGCAGCTCCCGGGGGGCGGGAGAAGTCGGGGAGCTGTTTTTT	CASSSRGAGEVGELFF
few	NA	TRBV5-1	TRBJ2-1	TGCGCCAGCAGCTTGATTCCTGGGGGGTCAAGCTCCTACAATGAGCAGTTCTTC	CASSLIPGGSSSYNEQFF
NA	NA	TRBV3-1/TRBV3-2	TRBJ2-3	TGTGCCAGCAGCCTGGACAGCTCTAGCACAGATACGCAGTATTTT	CASSLDSSSTDTQYF
large	NA	TRBV28	TRBJ1-1	TGTGCCAGCAATAATATGGGGGTGAACACTGAAGCTTTCTTT	CASNNMGVNTEAFF
NA	NA	TRBV18	TRBJ2-6	TGTGCCAGCTCACCTACCCAGGGTCCATCAGGGGCCAACGTCCTGACTTTC	CASSPTQGPSGANVLTF
NA	NA	TRBV5-5	TRBJ1-6	TGTGCCAGCAGCTTGCTGGGGGGGGCAGGTAATTCACCCCTCCACTTT	CASSLLGGAGNSPLHF
NA	NA	TRBV18	TRBJ2-5	TGTGCCAGCTCACGGGCGGGCTCCCCAGAGACCCAGTACTTC	CASSRAGSPETQYF
once	NA	TRBV2	TRBJ1-5	TGTGCCAGCAGCCCCACGGAGGGAAAGCCCCAGCATTTT	CASSPTEGKPQHF
NA	TRBD2	TRBV6-5	TRBJ2-1	TGTGCCAGCAGAGGACTAGCGGGAGTCAATGAGCAGTTCTTC	CASRGLAGVNEQFF
NA	NA	TRBV28	TRBJ2-1	TGTGCCAGCAGTTGGGCCCGACATGAGCAGTTCTTC	CASSWARHEQFF
NA	NA	TRBV28	TRBJ1-2	TGTGCCAGCAGTTCAGGGTTTGGCTACACCTTC	CASSSGFGYTF
NA	NA	TRBV7-9	TRBJ1-1	TGTGCCAGCAGCCCACCACTCCGGCAGGCTTTCTTT	CASSPPLRQAFF
NA	NA	TRBV7-9	TRBJ1-2	TGTGCCAGCAGCTTCCTTGATGGCTACACCTTC	CASSFLDGYTF
NA	TRBD2	TRBV19	TRBJ2-1	TGTGCCAGTAGTCCTGGACTAGCGGGAGGGCCTGGGGAGTTCTTC	CASSPGLAGGPGEFF
NA	NA	TRBV7-2	TRBJ1-4	TGTGCCAGCAGCTTAATGCACCGAGGGGGGACCTTCAATGAAAAACTGTTTTTT	CASSLMHRGGTFNEKLFF
NA	NA	TRBV5-1	TRBJ2-7	TGCGCCAGCAGCCCCATCTGGGGGACGGGTGAGCAGTACTTC	CASSPIWGTGEQYF
NA	TRBD1	TRBV28	TRBJ2-2	TGTGCCAGCAGTTACAGGGGGCTCACCGGGGAGCTGTTTTTT	CASSYRGLTGELFF
NA	TRBD2	TRBV7-2	TRBJ2-3	TGTGCCAGCAGCTCTAGCGGGATTAGCACAGATACGCAGTATTTT	CASSSSGISTDTQYF
NA	NA	TRBV7-9	TRBJ1-6	TGTGCCAGCAGCTTAGCAGGGGATAATTCACCCCTCCACTTT	CASSLAGDNSPLHF
NA	TRBD2	TRBV9	TRBJ2-7	TGTGCCAGCAGCGTAGGAGCTAGCGGGAGATTGTACTTC	CASSVGASGRLYF
NA	NA	TRBV7-2	TRBJ2-3	TGTGCCAGCGGCCAATCCCCAGATACGCAGTATTTT	CASGQSPDTQYF
NA	NA	TRBV5-1	TRBJ2-3	TGCGCCAGCGGGCGGCTAAGCACAGATACGCAGTATTTT	CASGRLSTDTQYF
NA	NA	TRBV15	TRBJ1-1	TGTGCCACCAGGGGACAATTAGGCGCTGAAGCTTTCTTT	CATRGQLGAEAFF
NA	TRBD1	TRBV27	TRBJ1-5	TGTGCCAGCAGTCCGGGACAGAGAAATCAGCCCCAGCATTTT	CASSPGQRNQPQHF
NA	NA	TRBV7-8	TRBJ2-7	TGTGCCAGCAGCCCGACCCTTTCTGTCACCTACGAGCAGTACTTC	CASSPTLSVTYEQYF
NA	TRBD1	TRBV6-5	TRBJ2-7	TGTGCCAGCAGTTACGCCGGACAGGGGGCCAGCGAGCAGTACTTC	CASSYAGQGASEQYF
NA	NA	TRBV18	TRBJ1-6	TGTGCCAGCTCACAGGACGGGAAGAATTCACCCCTCCACTTT	CASSQDGKNSPLHF
NA	TRBD1	TRBV6-5	TRBJ2-7	TGTGCCAGCAGTTCCGGGACAGGGGGCCTCTACGAGCAGTACTTC	CASSSGTGGLYEQYF
NA	NA	TRBV29-1	TRBJ2-4	TGCAGCGTTGGCAGGATAGGCATTCAGTACTTC	CSVGRIGIQYF
NA	NA	TRBV2	TRBJ1-5	TGTGCCAGCGGCGGGCATAGCAATCAGCCCCAGCATTTT	CASGGHSNQPQHF
NA	TRBD1	TRBV11-3	TRBJ2-7	TGTGCCAGCAGCTTAGATGGACAGGGGGAGCAGTACTTC	CASSLDGQGEQYF
NA	NA	TRBV5-1	TRBJ2-1	TGCGCCAGCAGCTCAGTTCTGGACCGATCCGCGGGCAATGAGCAGTTCTTC	CASSSVLDRSAGNEQFF
NA	NA	TRBV28	TRBJ1-6	TGTGCCAGCAGCCGTCTGGGCCGCAATTCACCCCTCCACTTT	CASSRLGRNSPLHF
NA	TRBD1	TRBV11-2	TRBJ2-2	TGTGCCAGCAGCGTAGGGACAGTCGGGGAGCTGTTTTTT	CASSVGTVGELFF
NA	TRBD2	TRBV5-1	TRBJ2-3	TGCGCCAGCAGCTACGGACTAGCGAGCGATACGCAGTATTTT	CASSYGLASDTQYF
many	NA	TRBV7-9	TRBJ1-3	TGTGCCAGCAGCTTAGCGAAATTACAGCTCTCTGGAAACACCATATATTTT	CASSLAKLQLSGNTIYF
NA	NA	TRBV7-8	TRBJ2-7	TGTGCCAGCACCCCGGGTGACGAGCAGTACTTC	CASTPGDEQYF
NA	NA	TRBV9	TRBJ1-3	TGTGCCAGCAGCGTTACAAGTGGAAACACCATATATTTT	CASSVTSGNTIYF
NA	NA	TRBV28	TRBJ1-2	TGTGCCAGCTCCCCCGGGAGGCAGGCCGGACGGCACACCTTC	CASSPGRQAGRHTF
NA	NA	TRBV19	TRBJ2-5	TGTGCCAGTAGTGTAGGGTCCCAAGAGACCCAGTACTTC	CASSVGSQETQYF
NA	TRBD1	TRBV7-9	TRBJ1-4	TGTGCCAGCAGCTTAGGGGCCTCCGGGACAGAAGGTGAAAAACTGTTTTTT	CASSLGASGTEGEKLFF
once	NA	TRBV10-3	TRBJ2-1	TGTGCCATCAGATCGGGACCCCGCAGCTCCTACAATGAGCAGTTCTTC	CAIRSGPRSSYNEQFF
once	NA	TRBV6-5	TRBJ2-7	TGTGCCAGCAGTCGGACGCCCAAGTGGTCCGAGCAGTACTTC	CASSRTPKWSEQYF
NA	NA	TRBV24-1	TRBJ1-5	TGTGCCACCAGCCCCGGGGATAGCAATCAGCCCCAGCATTTT	CATSPGDSNQPQHF
NA	NA	TRBV30	TRBJ1-4	TGTGCCTGGAGTATGGGTTTGAATGAAAAACTGTTTTTT	CAWSMGLNEKLFF
NA	NA	TRBV28	TRBJ2-6	TGTGCCAGCAGTTTCGGCCGACAGGGAGGAGCTGGGGCCAACGTCCTGACTTTC	CASSFGRQGGAGANVLTF
NA	TRBD2	TRBV28	TRBJ2-7	TGTGCCAGCCACCTAGCGGGGGGGTACGAGCAGTACTTC	CASHLAGGYEQYF